Below, 14 T cell receptor beta chains from the same sample are listed, as sequenced in a study of CD8+CD57+ T cells in acquired aplastic anemia. Profiling of TCR beta VDJ combinations and CDR3 sequences used genomic DNA as template. Each CDR3 protein gets one entry after TCRdb re-called the reads with MiXCR. The table includes 100,000 to 120,000 distinct CDR3 sequences, about half detected once. The sample comprised sorted CD4+, CD8+, or CD8+CD57+ T cells (not recorded which) from PBMCs. The receptors derive from a human donor in good health, serving as a control.

This sequence joins TRBV5-1 and TRBJ1-6; D gene unclear. Trimming stripped 0 bases from V and 5 bases from J, with 12 bases between. The CDR3 is 16 residues long. CDR1 and CDR2 from the germline V gene are SGHRS and YFSETQ. The CDR3 sequence is CASSLGFREDNSPLHF. In DNA form, the CDR3 reads TGCGCCAGCAGCTTGGGATTCCGGGAGGATAATTCACCCCTCCACTTT.

The J gene is TRBJ1-1, the V gene TRBV2; D gene unclear. Per the germline V gene, CDR1 is SNHLY and CDR2 is FYNNEI. The CDR3 totals 13 residues. The V end was cut by 3 bases, the J end by 7 bases, with 12 bases between. In DNA form, the CDR3 reads TGTGCCAGCAGTGATGATTGGCAGAATGAAGCTTTCTTT. Protein sequence: CASSDDWQNEAFF. Drawing the rest from reference TRBV2 and TRBJ1-1, the complete variable domain is EPEVTQTPSHQVTQMGQEVILRCVPISNHLYFYWYRQILGQKVEFLVSFYNNEISEKSEIFDDQFSVERPDGSNFTLKIRSTKLEDSAMYFCASSDDWQNEAFFGQGTRLTVV.

The chain joins TRBV19 to TRBJ1-1; D is unresolved. Germline assignment: CDR1 LNHDA and CDR2 SQIVND (reference sequence). The V end lost 2 bases, the J end lost 0 bases, and 7 bases lay between the germline ends. The CDR3 is made up of 14 amino acids. CDR3 nucleotide sequence: TGTGCCAGTAGTATAAAGGCTATGAACACTGAAGCTTTCTTT. Amino acids: CASSIKAMNTEAFF.

This chain joins TRBV15 and TRBJ2-7; 7 bases map to TRBD1. The CDR3 length is 14 residues. CDR1 and CDR2 from the germline V gene are LNHNV and YYDKDF (reference sequence). V lost 9 bases, J lost 2 bases, and 10 bases stayed unmatched. The CDR3 loop reads CATAKGQTPYEQYF. DNA of the CDR3: TGTGCCACTGCGAAGGGACAGACTCCCTACGAGCAGTACTTC.

In its sample, this clonotype was seen many times. The V and J genes are TRBV29-1 and TRBJ1-2; D possibly corresponds to TRBD1 (6 bases). The V gene's germline CDR1 is SQVTM and CDR2 ANQGSEA. Between the trimmed V and J ends, which lost 4 bases and 8 bases, there was a span of 17 bases. The CDR3 covers 13 residues. The CDR3 region is CSVVQGLGIGYTF. The CDR3 DNA reads as TGCAGCGTTGTTCAGGGGCTTGGTATCGGCTACACCTTC.

This clonotype was seen just once. Because the CDR3 is missing its conserved closing phenylalanine or tryptophan, this is likely a read error. V and J are TRBV29-1 and TRBJ2-5, with D perhaps TRBD1 (5 bases). Germline CDR1 reads SQVTM; CDR2 reads ANQGSEA. The CDR3 runs to 9 residues. The CDR3 coding sequence is TGCAGAAGGGGTGAGACCCAGTACTTA. This codes for CRRGETQYL.

A remark on this clonotype: With a much larger clone just one base away, this may be a read error. V is TRBV5-1 and J is TRBJ2-7, with D possibly being TRBD2 (5 bases). Germline V CDR1 and CDR2: SGHRS, YFSETQ. The CDR3 totals 11 residues. V gave up 4 bases and J gave up 7 bases, with 9 bases separating them. CDR3 residues: CASSLTREQYF. DNA for the CDR3: TGCGCCAGCAGCCTTACTAGAGAGCAGTACTTC.

This clonotype was detected ten times or more. The chain carries TRBV5-1 and TRBJ2-7; D possibly matches TRBD1 or TRBD2 (5 bases each). Germline V gene data show CDR1 as SGHRS and CDR2 as YFSETQ. CDR3 length equals 14 residues. Trimming pared 3 bases from V and 5 bases from J, leaving 15 bases between. CDR3 loop: CASSSYPGPDEQYF. The CDR3, as DNA: TGCGCCAGCAGCTCATATCCGGGACCGGACGAGCAGTACTTC.

Remarks on this clonotype: A much bigger clone sits one base away, suggesting this may be a read error. The chain uses TRBV12-3 or TRBV12-4 and TRBJ2-1; 11 bases are a match to TRBD2. There are 14 residues in the CDR3. Trimming took 10 bases from V and 9 from J; bases not matched to a gene: 11. The CDR3 sequence is CATTGTSGNTEQFF. Here the CDR3 DNA reads TGTGCCACCACCGGGACTAGCGGCAACACTGAGCAGTTCTTC.

The rearrangement uses TRBV25-1 and TRBJ2-5; TRBD1 might be the D (6 bases). Per germline, CDR1 MGHDK and CDR2 SYGVNS. V shed 5 bases and J shed 6 bases, with 16 bases lying between them. The CDR3 spans 14 residues. This CDR3 reads CASSYTQGRKTQYF. Here the CDR3 DNA reads TGTGCCAGCAGTTATACACAGGGTCGGAAGACCCAGTACTTC.

This clonotype has ten or more counts. The genes are TRBV6-2 or TRBV6-3 and TRBJ2-7; weak D call: TRBD2 (5 bases). Germline CDR1 reads MNHEY; CDR2 reads SVGEGT. V lost 4 bases to trimming and J lost 2 bases, with 9 bases between them. This CDR3 is built from 13 residues. CDR3 bases: TGTGCCAGCAGTTTCTCCGGGACCTACGAGCAGTACTTC. Residues: CASSFSGTYEQYF.

This chain links TRBV10-3 with TRBJ1-1; no clear D gene. This CDR3 has 15 residues. The V end was cut by 0 bases, the J end by 1 base, with 9 bases between. Germline V CDR1 and CDR2: ENHRY, SYGVKD. Written as DNA, the CDR3 is TGTGCCATCAGTGAGTCGAGCGTAAGGAACACTGAAGCTTTCTTT. Translating it yields CAISESSVRNTEAFF.

This clonotype was counted many times. V usage is TRBV12-3 or TRBV12-4 and J usage is TRBJ1-2; D may be TRBD1 (6 bases). There are 13 residues in the CDR3. The ends were cut back, 1 base at V and 8 bases at J, with 11 bases in the middle. The CDR3 sequence: CASSLVGGEGYTF. The CDR3 coding sequence is TGTGCCAGCAGTTTAGTGGGGGGCGAGGGCTACACCTTC.

This rearrangement joins TRBV20-1 to TRBJ2-1, with D uncertain. The V and J ends lost 5 bases and 6 bases respectively, with 8 bases between them. The CDR3 totals 11 residues. In germline, CDR1 is DFQATT, CDR2 SNEGSKA (reference sequence). The CDR3 nucleotides are TGCAGTGCTCCCCGGCTCAATGAGCAGTTCTTC. This translates into CSAPRLNEQFF.